This T cell receptor beta chain was sequenced during a study of blood T cell repertoires in COVID-19. Study overall: Samples representing acute and convalescent COVID-19 were sourced from the United States, Italy and Spain. T cells, B-cell-depleted T cells, or PBMCs provided the cDNA or gDNA that served as material.

In the authors' methods: Estimates of nucleated cell counts were drawn from the amplification of reference gene primers. The table came from immunoSEQ multiplex PCR; TCRdb's copy has only in-frame clones and leaves some out. V, J and clone size reflect that table, while D and trimming were determined from the DNA. The data contain approximately 97,000 clones, more than 65% of them singletons. The sample taken for sequencing was peripheral blood. The sequence came from a man aged 55-75 years with acute or convalescent COVID-19.

The CDR3 coding sequence is TGTGCCAGCAGCTTTTTGCGGGAGGGCTTTTACGAGCAGTACTTC. Amino acid sequence: CASSFLREGFYEQYF. The chain has TRBV13 and TRBJ2-7; TRBD2 matches at 9 bases. Losses at the gene ends were 3 bases for V and 4 bases for J; bases not matched to a gene: 7. CDR3 length: 15 residues. The germline CDR1 and CDR2 sequences are PRHDT and FYEKMQ (reference sequence).